Below are 24 T cell receptor beta chains sequenced from a single sample in a study of cytomegalovirus exposure and HLA in healthy donors (dated by TCRdb to about 2017). Library preparation was by the immunoSEQ multiplex PCR assay. The multiplex PCR relied on a mix of 60 forward primers for TCR Vbeta segments and 13 reverse primers for TCR Jbeta segments. In TCRdb, the immuneACCESS table is reduced to in-frame sequences with V and J assigned. These tables do not hold every clone; where another copy was compared, an unresolved V gene accounts for under half, and the others remain unexplained. The table for this sample lists some 200,000 clones; about 80% of them were counted only once. More than 0.45% of the sample comes from the top ten. The sample comprised PBMCs. These receptors were taken from a middle-aged woman in good health and CMV-seronegative.

As regards this clone: The identical CDR3 is also encoded by other nucleotide sequences in the sample. V is TRBV28 and J is TRBJ1-2; D is uncertain. V was shortened by 3 bases and J by 0 bases, with 5 bases between the two germline ends. The germline V gene encodes CDR1 MDHEN and CDR2 SYDVKM. This CDR3 has 13 amino acids. CDR3 amino acids: CASSLSANYGYTF. DNA of the CDR3: TGTGCCAGCAGTTTGTCTGCTAACTATGGCTACACCTTC.

DNA of the CDR3: TGCGCCAGCAGCTCCCCCTCGACATTGGGACTAAGAGCAACTAGCGGTGAGCAGTTCTTC. Translated, it gives CASSSPSTLGLRATSGEQFF. The genes are TRBV5-1 and TRBJ2-1; 8 bases fit TRBD2. The germline gives CDR1 SGHRS, CDR2 YFSETQ. The CDR3 has 20 amino acids. V trimming: 3 bases; J trimming: 9 bases; junction bases outside the gene matches: 26.

This clone occurred once. The chain joins TRBV7-2 to TRBJ2-1; D is possibly TRBD1 (7 bases). The germline gives CDR1 SGHTA, CDR2 FQGNSA. Trimming took 3 bases from V and 9 from J, leaving 15 bases between them. CDR3 size: 14 residues. The CDR3 protein is CASSLTGRQGEQFF. For the CDR3, the DNA is TGTGCCAGCAGCTTGACAGGGAGGCAGGGTGAGCAGTTCTTC.

This chain connects TRBV4-3 to TRBJ2-5, with 10 bases fitting TRBD1. Germline CDR1 LGHNA, CDR2 YSLEER. This CDR3 spans 15 amino acids. V trimming: 4 bases; J trimming: 3 bases; junction bases outside the gene matches: 5. The CDR3, as DNA: TGCGCCAGCAGCCGGACAGGGGGTTCGGAAGAGACCCAGTACTTC. Encoded protein: CASSRTGGSEETQYF.

CDR3 loop: CASSSAGTGYSPLHF. The DNA of the CDR3 is TGTGCCAGCAGTTCTGCCGGGACAGGGTATTCACCCCTCCACTTT. This chain connects TRBV6-5 to TRBJ1-6, with 9 bases lining up with TRBD1. CDR3 size: 15 residues. CDR1 MNHEY and CDR2 SVGAGI come from the germline V gene. V dropped 4 bases and J dropped 8; count of bases not matched to a gene: 6.

The CDR3 sequence: CASRQGEGNYGYTF. DNA of the CDR3: TGTGCCAGCAGACAGGGAGAGGGTAACTATGGCTACACCTTC. The chain joins TRBV6-1 to TRBJ1-2; the D gene is possibly TRBD1 (6 bases). This CDR3 region has 14 residues. CDR1 is MNHNS, CDR2 SASEGT, per germline. Deletions cut 6 bases from V and 1 base from J, with 12 bases between.

The chain links TRBV21-1 to TRBJ1-5; TRBD1 is the table's D call and was not checked against the DNA. TRBV21-1 is a recognized pseudogene. This CDR3 has 19 residues. For the CDR3, the DNA is TGTGCCAGCAGCAAAGTAGGCCGCAAGTGGGGACAGGAGGATCAGCCCCAGCATTTT. The encoded protein is CASSKVGRKWGQEDQPQHF.

The rearrangement uses TRBV2 and TRBJ2-7; TRBD2 aligns across 16 bases. Germline V CDR1 and CDR2: SNHLY, FYNNEI. The CDR3 spans 17 residues. Trimming removed 6 bases from V and 6 bases from J; junction bases left unmatched: 11. This CDR3 reads CASRSGLAGGHLSEQYF. The CDR3, as DNA: TGTGCCAGCAGATCGGGACTAGCGGGGGGGCATCTCTCCGAGCAGTACTTC.

This clone has a handful of counts. V and J are TRBV4-3 and TRBJ2-3; TRBD2 matches at 9 bases. The germline gives CDR1 LGHNA, CDR2 YSLEER. The CDR3 is made up of 15 amino acids. V lost 0 bases, J lost 11 bases, and 9 bases stayed unmatched. CDR3 sequence reads: CASSQEAAGGRWQYF. CDR3 DNA: TGCGCCAGCAGCCAAGAGGCAGCGGGGGGCCGCTGGCAGTATTTT.

The chain combines TRBV30 with TRBJ1-3; D not certain. Germline lookup yields CDR1 GTSNPN and CDR2 SVGIG (reference sequence). V gave up 2 bases and J gave up 4 bases, with 18 bases separating them. The CDR3 is made up of 16 amino acids. In DNA form, the CDR3 reads TGTGCCTGGAGTCTAGGGATCTTCGGGAAAGGAAACACCATATATTTT. The encoded protein is CAWSLGIFGKGNTIYF.

The rearrangement links TRBV4-3 to TRBJ2-3, with a weak D call TRBD2 (6 bases). Trimming left V 6 bases short and J 1 base short, with 17 bases between. The CDR3 totals 16 residues. CDR1 LGHNA and CDR2 YSLEER come from the germline V gene. CDR3: CASSRDLLIGTDTQYF. The CDR3 bases are TGCGCCAGCAGTCGGGACTTGCTTATTGGCACAGATACGCAGTATTTT.

The rearrangement uses TRBV27 and TRBJ2-2; D may be TRBD2 (6 bases). The CDR3 consists of 16 residues. The V and J ends lost 6 bases and 0 bases respectively, with 14 bases between them. Looked up from germline, CDR1 is MNHEY and CDR2 is SMNVEV (reference sequence). CDR3 sequence (DNA): TGTGCCAGCAGCCGGGACTTAGCGGCGAACACCGGGGAGCTGTTTTTT. It codes for CASSRDLAANTGELFF.

The rearrangement joins TRBV19 to TRBJ2-6, with TRBD2 as a possible D gene (5 bases). The V and J ends lost 3 bases and 2 bases respectively, with 11 bases between them. The V gene's germline CDR1 is LNHDA and CDR2 SQIVND (reference sequence). The CDR3 loop spans 16 amino acids. This CDR3 is CASSIVPGAGANVLTF. CDR3 nucleotides: TGTGCCAGTAGTATCGTGCCCGGGGCTGGGGCCAACGTCCTGACTTTC.

J is TRBJ2-7 and V is TRBV27; D call uncertain. CDR3 length: 14 amino acids. Trimming shortened V by 3 bases and J by 2 bases, and 11 bases separated the two germline ends. Germline CDR1 is MNHEY and CDR2 is SMNVEV (reference sequence). This CDR3 reads CASSFRRSTYEQYF. In DNA, the CDR3 is TGTGCCAGCAGTTTTCGTAGATCCACCTACGAGCAGTACTTC.

The chain joins TRBV28 to TRBJ2-5; the D is unclear. CDR1 is MDHEN and CDR2 is SYDVKM in the germline V gene. This CDR3 comprises 17 residues. Deletions cut 3 bases from V and 5 bases from J, with 22 bases between. CDR3 amino acids: CASSFGMGEALAETQYF. In nucleotides, the CDR3 is TGTGCCAGCAGTTTTGGAATGGGTGAGGCCCTCGCGGAGACCCAGTACTTC. Variable domain in full (rest from reference TRBV28 and TRBJ2-5): DVKVTQSSRYLVKRTGEKVFLECVQDMDHENMFWYRQDPGLGLRLIYFSYDVKMKEKGDIPEGYSVSREKKERFSLILESASTNQTSMYLCASSFGMGEALAETQYFGPGTRLLVL.

The rearrangement links TRBV29-1 to TRBJ1-3; the D is unclear. CDR1 is SQVTM, CDR2 ANQGSEA, per germline. This CDR3 is 14 amino acids long. V lost 4 bases and J lost 0, with 10 bases in between. This CDR3 reads CSVVVSTSGNTIYF. The CDR3, as DNA: TGCAGCGTTGTAGTCTCCACCTCTGGAAACACCATATATTTT.

The rearrangement uses TRBV6-6 and TRBJ2-1; no reliable D call. This CDR3 has 14 residues. Germline V gene sequence: CDR1 MNHNY, CDR2 SVGAGI (reference sequence). With 0 bases removed from V and 6 bases from J, the gap between germline ends came to 9 bases. CDR3 sequence (DNA): TGTGCCAGCAGTTACTCGAGTAATAGCAATGAGCAGTTCTTC. Translating it yields CASSYSSNSNEQFF.

This chain joins TRBV6-6 and TRBJ1-6; 9 nucleotides align to TRBD1. Germline CDR1 reads MNHNY; CDR2 reads SVGAGI (reference sequence). J was trimmed by 8 bases and V by 5 bases; bases with no gene match: 4. This CDR3 contains 14 residues. CDR3 in amino acids: CASSTGQGYSPLHF. CDR3 sequence (DNA): TGTGCCAGCAGTACTGGACAGGGGTATTCACCCCTCCACTTT.

The chain has TRBV11-2 and TRBJ1-4; D is perhaps TRBD1 (6 bases). Looked up from germline, CDR1 is SGHAT and CDR2 is FQNNGV. V dropped 0 bases and J dropped 11 bases, with 13 bases sitting between them. The CDR3 spans 14 residues. CDR3: CASSLDRGGEKLFF. The CDR3, as DNA: TGTGCCAGCAGCTTAGATAGGGGGGGGGAGAAACTGTTTTTT.

The V call is TRBV4-3, the J call TRBJ1-2; TRBD1 is a possible D gene (5 bases). The CDR3 loop spans 14 amino acids. Trimming pared 1 base from V and 4 bases from J, leaving 10 bases between. The germline gives CDR1 LGHNA, CDR2 YSLEER. CDR3 coding DNA: TGCGCCAGCAGCCAAGCACAGGATTCCTATGGCTACACCTTC. Residues: CASSQAQDSYGYTF.

The chain has TRBV10-3 and TRBJ1-2; D gene unclear. Trimming stripped 3 bases from V and 5 bases from J, with 10 bases between. Germline V CDR1 and CDR2: ENHRY, SYGVKD. The CDR3 spans 13 residues. The CDR3 sequence: CAISDSNSYGYTF. The CDR3 nucleotides are TGTGCCATCAGTGACAGTAACAGTTATGGCTACACCTTC.

V usage is TRBV30 and J usage is TRBJ2-7, with TRBD1 matching over 9 bases. The CDR3 totals 12 residues. V dropped 7 bases and J dropped 6; count of bases not matched to a gene: 7. Germline V gene sequence: CDR1 GTSNPN, CDR2 SVGIG (reference sequence). CDR3 region: CAFDRGFREQYF. The CDR3 DNA is TGTGCCTTCGACAGGGGGTTCCGCGAGCAGTACTTC.

The rearrangement uses TRBV30 and TRBJ1-6, with D unclear. Germline CDR1 reads GTSNPN; CDR2 reads SVGIG (reference sequence). The CDR3 covers 13 residues. V was clipped by 3 bases and J by 13 bases, with 16 bases between them. The CDR3 nucleotides are TGTGCCTGGAGGCCGGGAACCCGAGTCCCCCTCCACTTT. Protein: CAWRPGTRVPLHF.

CDR3 bases: TGTGCCTGGAGTGTTTCTATAGAGACCCAGTACTTC. Protein product: CAWSVSIETQYF. This chain uses TRBV30 with TRBJ2-5; D remains unclear. The CDR3 covers 12 residues. Between the trimmed V and J ends, which lost 0 bases and 4 bases, there was a span of 6 bases. Germline CDR1 and CDR2: GTSNPN and SVGIG (reference sequence).